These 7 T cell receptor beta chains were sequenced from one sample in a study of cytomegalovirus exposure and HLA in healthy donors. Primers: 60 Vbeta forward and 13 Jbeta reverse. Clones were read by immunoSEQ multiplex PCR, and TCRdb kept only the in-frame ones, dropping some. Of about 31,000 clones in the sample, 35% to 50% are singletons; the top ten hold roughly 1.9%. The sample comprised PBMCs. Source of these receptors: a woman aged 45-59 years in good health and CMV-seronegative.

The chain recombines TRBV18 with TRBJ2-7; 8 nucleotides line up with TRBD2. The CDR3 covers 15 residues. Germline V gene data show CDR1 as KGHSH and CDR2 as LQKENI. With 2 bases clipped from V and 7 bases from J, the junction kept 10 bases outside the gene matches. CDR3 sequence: CASSPGLAGSGEQYF. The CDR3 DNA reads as TGTGCCAGCTCACCAGGGTTAGCGGGATCGGGGGAGCAGTACTTC.

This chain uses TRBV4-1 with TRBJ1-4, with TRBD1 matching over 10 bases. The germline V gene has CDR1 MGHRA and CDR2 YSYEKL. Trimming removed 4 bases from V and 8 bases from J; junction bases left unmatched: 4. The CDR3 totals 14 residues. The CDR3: CASSRRTGGEKLFF. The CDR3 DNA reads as TGCGCCAGCAGCCGACGGACAGGGGGAGAAAAACTGTTTTTT.

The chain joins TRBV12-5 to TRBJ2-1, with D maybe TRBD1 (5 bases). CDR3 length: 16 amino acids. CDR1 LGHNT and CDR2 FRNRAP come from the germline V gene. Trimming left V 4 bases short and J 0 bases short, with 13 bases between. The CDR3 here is CASGSPTASSYNEQFF. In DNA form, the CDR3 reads TGTGCTAGTGGTTCCCCGACAGCGAGCTCCTACAATGAGCAGTTCTTC.

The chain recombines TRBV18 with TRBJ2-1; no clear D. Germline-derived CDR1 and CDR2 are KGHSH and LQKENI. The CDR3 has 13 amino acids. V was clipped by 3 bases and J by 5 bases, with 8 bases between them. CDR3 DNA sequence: TGTGCCAGCTCACCGTCTAATAACAATGAGCAGTTCTTC. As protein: CASSPSNNNEQFF.

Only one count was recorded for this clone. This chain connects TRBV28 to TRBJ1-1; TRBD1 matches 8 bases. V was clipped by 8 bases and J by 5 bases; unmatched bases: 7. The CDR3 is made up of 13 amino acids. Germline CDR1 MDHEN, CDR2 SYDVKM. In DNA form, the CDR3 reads TGTGCCAGCGGCCAGGGGGCGCAAACTGAAGCTTTCTTT. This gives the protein CASGQGAQTEAFF.

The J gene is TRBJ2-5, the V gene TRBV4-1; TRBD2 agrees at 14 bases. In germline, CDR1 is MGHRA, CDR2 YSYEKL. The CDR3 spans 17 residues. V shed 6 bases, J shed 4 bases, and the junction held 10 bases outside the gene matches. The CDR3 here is CASSLLGTSGSRETQYF. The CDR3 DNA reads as TGCGCCAGCAGTCTCCTAGGGACTAGCGGGAGTAGAGAGACCCAGTACTTC.

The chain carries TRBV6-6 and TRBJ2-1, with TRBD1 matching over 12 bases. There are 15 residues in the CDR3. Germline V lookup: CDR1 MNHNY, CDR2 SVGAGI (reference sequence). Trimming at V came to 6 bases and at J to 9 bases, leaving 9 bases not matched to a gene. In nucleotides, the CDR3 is TGTGCCAGCAGAATTCCGGGACAGGGGGCTGGTGAGCAGTTCTTC. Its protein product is CASRIPGQGAGEQFF.